This entry is about one T cell receptor beta chain. Its target antigen remains unknown. No much larger clone is present one base from it, and per-base qualities are unavailable. TCR beta repertoires were profiled from peripheral blood of roughly 13 young patients with multiple sclerosis to demonstrate the VDJtools post-analysis software. Multiple sclerosis patients were children and adolescents aged about 6 to 15 years. To prepare the library, PCR was applied. Instrument on record: Illumina HiSeq 2500. To reduce PCR and sequencing biases, unique molecular identifiers were incorporated into the TCR beta cDNA libraries. Roughly 500,000 cDNA molecules were obtained for every 1 to 10 million input T cells, so each molecule roughly corresponded to one T cell. The patient libraries were prepared and sequenced with the same protocol used for the earlier healthy control dataset. Within a given batch, samples were prepared together, multiplexed and sequenced on the same HiSeq lane. In the paper's pipeline: Raw barcoded reads were processed with MIGEC, and single-read molecular identifier groups were discarded before consensus assembly and CDR3 extraction. Clonotype tables were post-analysed with VDJtools, and diversity was normalized by down-sampling all datasets to the smallest sample size. To correct batch-related cross-sample contamination, repertoire overlap clustering matched CDR3 amino acid sequences but not nucleotide sequences. TCRdb reanalyzed the raw reads on its own, using fastp at Q25 for trimming and MiXCR for clone calling, and kept in-frame beta chains. Each record represents a unique CDR3 protein, reported with the most common genes and DNA among its rows. It is TCRdb's table, rather than the study itself, that gives the V and J calls and clone size. This sample lists 600,000 to 700,000 distinct CDR3 sequences; roughly three fifths were detected once. 11% of the sample rests with the top ten.

This sample is part of a study of post-analysis software for immune sequencing data (dated by TCRdb to the mid-2010s). The study in broad terms: Relapsing-remitting, secondary progressive and progressive-relapsing multiple sclerosis were recorded as disease courses, and subtype annotation was lacking for some patients. The patient repertoires were set against 11 previously published healthy control repertoires from donors whose ages ranged from roughly 6 to 27 years. A subset of samples was prepared in parallel using single-end sample barcoding, then pooled and co-amplified after Illumina adapter ligation.

Clipping removes 6 bases from V and 7 bases from J, with 6 as the unmatched junction base count. Including the terminal cysteine and phenylalanine, the CDR3 comprises 14 residues. Of all the DNA, just the CDR3 is kept, 42 bases in frame from base 1. Results and caveats for the whole study, not just this receptor: Significantly higher frequencies in patients than in controls were found for about five TRBV segments, including TRBV5-6, TRBV5-1 and TRBV20-1. When samples were clustered directly using the F measure, samples prepared in the same batch co-clustered strongly, which prompted a batch-effect correction. The control group was slightly older than the multiple sclerosis patient group. Multiple sclerosis patients had significantly lower normalized Chao1 diversity than controls, a result that suggests substantial peripheral T-cell clonal expansion.

Sequencing was performed on blood. The chain links TRBV12-3 or TRBV12-4 with TRBJ1-5; a stretch of 10 junction bases matches TRBD1. The receptor comes from a girl aged 2-10 years with multiple sclerosis. The CDR3: CASRTGQGEQPQHF. The DNA sequence is as follows: TGTGCCAGCAGAACCGGACAGGGGGAGCAGCCCCAGCATTTT.